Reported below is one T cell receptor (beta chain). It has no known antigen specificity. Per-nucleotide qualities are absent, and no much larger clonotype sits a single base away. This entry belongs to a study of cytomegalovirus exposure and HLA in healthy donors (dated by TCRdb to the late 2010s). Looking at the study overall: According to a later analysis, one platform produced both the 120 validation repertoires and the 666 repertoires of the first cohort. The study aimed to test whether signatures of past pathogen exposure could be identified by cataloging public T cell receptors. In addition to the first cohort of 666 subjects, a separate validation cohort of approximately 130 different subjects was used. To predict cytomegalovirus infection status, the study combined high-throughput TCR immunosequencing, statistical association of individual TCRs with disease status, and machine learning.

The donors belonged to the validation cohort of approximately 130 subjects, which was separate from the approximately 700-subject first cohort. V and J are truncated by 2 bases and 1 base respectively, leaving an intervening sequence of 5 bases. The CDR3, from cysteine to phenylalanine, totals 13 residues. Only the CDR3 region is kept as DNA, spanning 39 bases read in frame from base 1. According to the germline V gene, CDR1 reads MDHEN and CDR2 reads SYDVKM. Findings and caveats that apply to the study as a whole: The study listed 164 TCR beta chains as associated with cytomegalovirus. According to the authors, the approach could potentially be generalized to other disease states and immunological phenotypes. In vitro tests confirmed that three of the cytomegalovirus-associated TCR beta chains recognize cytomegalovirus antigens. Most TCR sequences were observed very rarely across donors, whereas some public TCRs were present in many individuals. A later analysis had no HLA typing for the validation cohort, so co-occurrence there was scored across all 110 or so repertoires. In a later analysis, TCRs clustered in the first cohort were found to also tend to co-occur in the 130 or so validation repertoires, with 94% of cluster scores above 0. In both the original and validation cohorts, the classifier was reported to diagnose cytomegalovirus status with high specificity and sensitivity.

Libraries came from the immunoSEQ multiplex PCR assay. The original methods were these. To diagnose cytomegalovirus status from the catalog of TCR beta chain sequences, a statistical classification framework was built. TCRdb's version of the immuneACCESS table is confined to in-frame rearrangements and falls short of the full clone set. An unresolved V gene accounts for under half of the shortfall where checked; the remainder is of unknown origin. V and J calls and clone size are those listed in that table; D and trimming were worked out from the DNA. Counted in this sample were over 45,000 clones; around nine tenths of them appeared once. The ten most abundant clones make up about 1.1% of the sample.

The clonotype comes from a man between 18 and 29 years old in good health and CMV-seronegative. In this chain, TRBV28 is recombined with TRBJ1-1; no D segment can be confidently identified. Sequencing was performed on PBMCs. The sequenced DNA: TGTGCCAGCAGTTTAATACAGAACACTGAAGCTTTCTTT. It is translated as CASSLIQNTEAFF.